This T cell receptor (beta chain) originates from a study of blood T cell repertoires in COVID-19. About the study: COVID-19 samples collected from the United States, Italy and Spain covered acute and convalescent phases. Sources were T cells, B-cell-depleted T cells, or PBMCs; the material itself was cDNA or gDNA.

CDR3 size: 15 residues. CDR1 SGHRS and CDR2 YFSETQ come from the germline V gene. Trimming took 6 bases from V and 6 from J; bases not matched to a gene: 12. In the original analysis: Estimation of nucleated cell counts was performed using reference gene primer amplification. Profiling relied on immunoSEQ multiplex PCR, and the TCRdb table lists in-frame clones only, not all of them. The V and J calls and clone size are taken from that table; D and trimming were inferred from the DNA. The table records under 200,000 clones, roughly 80% of them present only once. This sequence was found in a woman older than 75 with acute or convalescent COVID-19. The sample was peripheral blood. This chain connects TRBV5-1 to TRBJ1-2, with 9 nucleotides matching TRBD1. CDR3 amino acids: CASTGHRGREDGYTF. Written as DNA, the CDR3 is TGCGCCAGCACAGGACACAGGGGGCGCGAGGATGGCTACACCTTC.